This TCR beta chain comes out of a study of shared T cell receptors in the human thymus. The CDR3 consists of 16 residues. Germline lookup yields CDR1 MGHRA and CDR2 YSYEKL. The V and J ends lost 3 bases and 5 bases, in that order; junction bases with no gene match: 10. The repertoire was sequenced with immunoSEQ multiplex PCR; TCRdb's copy has only in-frame clones and lacks some. The table lists approximately 490,000 clones, approximately 80% of them singletons, with approximately 0.013% in the top ten. The data were also submitted as part of a second study, on human thymus T cells.

The V gene is TRBV4-1, the J gene TRBJ1-1; 9 nucleotides match TRBD1. This TCR came from a boy younger than two with a congenital heart defect. The sample taken for sequencing was thymocytes. The CDR3 loop is CASSHPLRTGDTEAFF. The CDR3 DNA follows: TGCGCCAGCAGCCACCCATTGCGGACAGGGGATACTGAAGCTTTCTTT.